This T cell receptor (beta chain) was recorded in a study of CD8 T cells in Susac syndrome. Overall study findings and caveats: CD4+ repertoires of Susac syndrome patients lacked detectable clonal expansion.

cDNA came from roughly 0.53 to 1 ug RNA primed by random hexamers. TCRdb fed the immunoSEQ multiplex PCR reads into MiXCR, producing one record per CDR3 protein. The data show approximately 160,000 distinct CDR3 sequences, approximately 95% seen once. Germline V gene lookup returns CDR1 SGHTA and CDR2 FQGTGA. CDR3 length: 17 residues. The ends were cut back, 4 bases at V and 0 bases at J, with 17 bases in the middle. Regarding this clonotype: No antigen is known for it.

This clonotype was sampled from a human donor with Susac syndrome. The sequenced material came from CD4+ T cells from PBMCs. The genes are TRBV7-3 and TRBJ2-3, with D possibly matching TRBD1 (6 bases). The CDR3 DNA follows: TGTGCCAGCAGCTCACCATACAGGGAACTTAGCACAGATACGCAGTATTTT. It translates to CASSSPYRELSTDTQYF.